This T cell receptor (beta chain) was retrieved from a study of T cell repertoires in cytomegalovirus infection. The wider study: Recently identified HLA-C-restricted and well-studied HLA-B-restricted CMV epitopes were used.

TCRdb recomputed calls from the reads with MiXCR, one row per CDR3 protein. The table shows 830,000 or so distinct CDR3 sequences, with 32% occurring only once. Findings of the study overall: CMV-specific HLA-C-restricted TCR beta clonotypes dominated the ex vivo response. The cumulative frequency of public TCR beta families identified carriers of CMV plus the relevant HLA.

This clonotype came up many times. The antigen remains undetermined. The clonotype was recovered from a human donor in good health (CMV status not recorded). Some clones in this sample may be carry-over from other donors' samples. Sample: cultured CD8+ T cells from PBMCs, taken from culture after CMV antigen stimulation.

The CDR3 is CASSMRGGHNYGYTF. CDR3 in DNA: TGTGCCAGCTCAATGAGAGGGGGACATAACTATGGCTACACCTTC. The J gene is TRBJ1-2, the V gene TRBV7-6; D possibly corresponds to TRBD1 (6 bases). The ends were cut back, 8 bases at V and 1 base at J, with 17 bases in the middle. The CDR3 length is 15 residues. Per germline, CDR1 SGHVS and CDR2 FNYEAQ. Together with reference TRBV7-6 and TRBJ1-2, the CDR3 gives the full variable domain: GAGVSQSPRYKVTKRGQDVALRCDPISGHVSLYWYRQALGQGPEFLTYFNYEAQQDKSGLPNDRFSAERPEGSISTLTIQRTEQRDSAMYRCASSMRGGHNYGYTFGSGTRLTVV.